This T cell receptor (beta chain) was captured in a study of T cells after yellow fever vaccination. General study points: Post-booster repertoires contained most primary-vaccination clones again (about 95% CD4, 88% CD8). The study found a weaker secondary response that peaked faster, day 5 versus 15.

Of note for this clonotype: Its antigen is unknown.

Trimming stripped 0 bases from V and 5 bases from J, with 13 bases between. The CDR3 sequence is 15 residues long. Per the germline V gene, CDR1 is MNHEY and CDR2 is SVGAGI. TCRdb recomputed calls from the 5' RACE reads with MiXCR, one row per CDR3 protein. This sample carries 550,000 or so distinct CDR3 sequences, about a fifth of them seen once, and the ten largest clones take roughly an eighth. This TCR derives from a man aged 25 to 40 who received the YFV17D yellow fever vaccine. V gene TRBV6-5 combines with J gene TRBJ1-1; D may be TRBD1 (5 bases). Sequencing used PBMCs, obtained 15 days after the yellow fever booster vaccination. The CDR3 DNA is TGTGCCAGCAGTTACTCTTACAGGCAGGGAACTGAAGCTTTCTTT. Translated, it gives CASSYSYRQGTEAFF.